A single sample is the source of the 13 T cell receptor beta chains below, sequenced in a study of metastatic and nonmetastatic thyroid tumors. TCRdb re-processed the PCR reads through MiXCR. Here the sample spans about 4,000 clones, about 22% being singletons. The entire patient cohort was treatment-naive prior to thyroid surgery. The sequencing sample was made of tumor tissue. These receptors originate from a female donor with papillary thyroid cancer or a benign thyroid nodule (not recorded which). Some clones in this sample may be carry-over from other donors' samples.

Here the CDR3 reads CSARSGQGRGGYTF. CDR3 coding DNA: TGCAGTGCTAGATCCGGACAGGGACGGGGTGGCTACACCTTC. The V call is TRBV20-1, the J call TRBJ1-2; 8 bases align to TRBD1. Germline V gives CDR1 DFQATT, CDR2 SNEGSKA (reference sequence). This CDR3 region has 14 residues. After removal of 2 bases from V and 7 bases from J, the junction contained 9 bases not matched to a gene.

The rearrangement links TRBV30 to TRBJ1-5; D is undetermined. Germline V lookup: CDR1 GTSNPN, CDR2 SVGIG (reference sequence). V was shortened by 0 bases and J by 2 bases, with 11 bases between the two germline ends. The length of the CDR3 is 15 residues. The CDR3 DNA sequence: TGTGCCTGGAGTGTACCCGGCTACGGCAATCAGCCCCAGCATTTT. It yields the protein CAWSVPGYGNQPQHF.

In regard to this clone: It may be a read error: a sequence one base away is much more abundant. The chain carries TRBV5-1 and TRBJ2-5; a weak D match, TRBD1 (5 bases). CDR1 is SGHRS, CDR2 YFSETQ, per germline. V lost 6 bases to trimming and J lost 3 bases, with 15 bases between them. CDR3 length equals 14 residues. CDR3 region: CASISHRSEETQYF. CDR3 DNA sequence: TGCGCCAGCATCTCTCACAGGAGCGAAGAGACCCAGTACTTC.

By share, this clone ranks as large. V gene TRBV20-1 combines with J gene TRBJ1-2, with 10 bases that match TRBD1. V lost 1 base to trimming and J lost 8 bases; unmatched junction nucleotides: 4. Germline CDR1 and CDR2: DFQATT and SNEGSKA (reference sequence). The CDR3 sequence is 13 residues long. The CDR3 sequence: CSARGQGAGGYTF. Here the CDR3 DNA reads TGCAGTGCTAGAGGACAGGGGGCAGGGGGCTACACCTTC.

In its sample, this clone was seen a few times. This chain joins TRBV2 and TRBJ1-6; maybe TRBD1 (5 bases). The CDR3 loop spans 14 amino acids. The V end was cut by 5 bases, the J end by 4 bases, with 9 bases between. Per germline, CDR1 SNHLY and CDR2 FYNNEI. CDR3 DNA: TGTGCCAGCAGTAGGGGACTTTATAATTCACCCCTCCACTTT. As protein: CASSRGLYNSPLHF.

The CDR3 loop is CASSYSGDSYTEAFF. Here the CDR3 DNA reads TGTGCCAGCAGTTACTCAGGGGACAGCTACACTGAAGCTTTCTTT. The chain is built from TRBV6-6 and TRBJ1-1, with TRBD1 matching over 7 bases. This CDR3 is 15 amino acids long. The V and J ends lost 0 bases and 3 bases, in that order; junction bases with no gene match: 4. Germline V CDR1 and CDR2: MNHNY, SVGAGI (reference sequence).

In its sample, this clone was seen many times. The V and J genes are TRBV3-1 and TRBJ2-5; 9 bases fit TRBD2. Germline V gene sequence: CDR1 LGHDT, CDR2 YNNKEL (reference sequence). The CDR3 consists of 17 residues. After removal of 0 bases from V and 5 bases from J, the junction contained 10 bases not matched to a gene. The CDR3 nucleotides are TGTGCCAGCAGCCAAGATTTCGGTAGCGGGGGAGGGGAGACCCAGTACTTC. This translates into CASSQDFGSGGGETQYF.

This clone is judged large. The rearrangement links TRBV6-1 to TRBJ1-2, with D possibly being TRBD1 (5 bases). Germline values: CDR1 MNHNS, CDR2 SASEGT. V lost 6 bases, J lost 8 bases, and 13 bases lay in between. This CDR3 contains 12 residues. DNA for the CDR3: TGTGCCAGCAGGGATTTCACAGGAGGCTACACCTTC. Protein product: CASRDFTGGYTF.

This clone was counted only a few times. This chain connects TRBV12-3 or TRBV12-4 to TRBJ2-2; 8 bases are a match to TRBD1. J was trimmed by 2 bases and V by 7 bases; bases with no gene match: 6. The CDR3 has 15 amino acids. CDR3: CASTLGQGNTGELFF. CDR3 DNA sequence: TGTGCCAGCACCCTCGGACAGGGTAACACCGGGGAGCTGTTTTTT.

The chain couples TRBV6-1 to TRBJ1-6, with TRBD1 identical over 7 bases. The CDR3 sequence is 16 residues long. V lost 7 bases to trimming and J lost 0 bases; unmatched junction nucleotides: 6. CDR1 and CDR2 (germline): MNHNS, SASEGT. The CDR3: CASKARDSSYNSPLHF. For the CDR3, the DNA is TGTGCCAGCAAAGCCCGGGACAGCTCCTATAATTCACCCCTCCACTTT.

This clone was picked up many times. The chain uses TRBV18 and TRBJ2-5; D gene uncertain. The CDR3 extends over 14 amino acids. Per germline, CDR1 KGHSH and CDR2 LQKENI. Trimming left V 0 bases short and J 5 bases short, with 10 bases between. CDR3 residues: CASSPPPVPETQYF. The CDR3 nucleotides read TGTGCCAGCTCACCACCGCCAGTCCCGGAGACCCAGTACTTC. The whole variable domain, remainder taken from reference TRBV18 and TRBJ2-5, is NAGVMQNPRHLVRRRGQEARLRCSPMKGHSHVYWYRQLPEEGLKFMVYLQKENIIDESGMPKERFSAEFPKEGPSILRIQQVVRGDSAAYFCASSPPPVPETQYFGPGTRLLVL.

CDR3 nucleotide sequence: TGTGCCAGCGGATGGACAGGGAGTACACCCCTCCACTTT. Encoded protein: CASGWTGSTPLHF. The V gene is TRBV6-1, the J gene TRBJ1-6, with TRBD1 matching 8 bases. After removal of 8 bases from V and 11 bases from J, the junction contained 8 bases not matched to a gene. This CDR3 is 13 amino acids long. Germline V CDR1 and CDR2: MNHNS, SASEGT.

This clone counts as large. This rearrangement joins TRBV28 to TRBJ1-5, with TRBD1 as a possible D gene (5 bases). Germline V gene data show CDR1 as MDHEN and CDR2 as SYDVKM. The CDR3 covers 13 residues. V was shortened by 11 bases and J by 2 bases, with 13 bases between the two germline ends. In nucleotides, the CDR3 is TGTGCCGGAGGGGCGCGGGGCAATCAGCCCCAGCATTTT. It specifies CAGGARGNQPQHF.